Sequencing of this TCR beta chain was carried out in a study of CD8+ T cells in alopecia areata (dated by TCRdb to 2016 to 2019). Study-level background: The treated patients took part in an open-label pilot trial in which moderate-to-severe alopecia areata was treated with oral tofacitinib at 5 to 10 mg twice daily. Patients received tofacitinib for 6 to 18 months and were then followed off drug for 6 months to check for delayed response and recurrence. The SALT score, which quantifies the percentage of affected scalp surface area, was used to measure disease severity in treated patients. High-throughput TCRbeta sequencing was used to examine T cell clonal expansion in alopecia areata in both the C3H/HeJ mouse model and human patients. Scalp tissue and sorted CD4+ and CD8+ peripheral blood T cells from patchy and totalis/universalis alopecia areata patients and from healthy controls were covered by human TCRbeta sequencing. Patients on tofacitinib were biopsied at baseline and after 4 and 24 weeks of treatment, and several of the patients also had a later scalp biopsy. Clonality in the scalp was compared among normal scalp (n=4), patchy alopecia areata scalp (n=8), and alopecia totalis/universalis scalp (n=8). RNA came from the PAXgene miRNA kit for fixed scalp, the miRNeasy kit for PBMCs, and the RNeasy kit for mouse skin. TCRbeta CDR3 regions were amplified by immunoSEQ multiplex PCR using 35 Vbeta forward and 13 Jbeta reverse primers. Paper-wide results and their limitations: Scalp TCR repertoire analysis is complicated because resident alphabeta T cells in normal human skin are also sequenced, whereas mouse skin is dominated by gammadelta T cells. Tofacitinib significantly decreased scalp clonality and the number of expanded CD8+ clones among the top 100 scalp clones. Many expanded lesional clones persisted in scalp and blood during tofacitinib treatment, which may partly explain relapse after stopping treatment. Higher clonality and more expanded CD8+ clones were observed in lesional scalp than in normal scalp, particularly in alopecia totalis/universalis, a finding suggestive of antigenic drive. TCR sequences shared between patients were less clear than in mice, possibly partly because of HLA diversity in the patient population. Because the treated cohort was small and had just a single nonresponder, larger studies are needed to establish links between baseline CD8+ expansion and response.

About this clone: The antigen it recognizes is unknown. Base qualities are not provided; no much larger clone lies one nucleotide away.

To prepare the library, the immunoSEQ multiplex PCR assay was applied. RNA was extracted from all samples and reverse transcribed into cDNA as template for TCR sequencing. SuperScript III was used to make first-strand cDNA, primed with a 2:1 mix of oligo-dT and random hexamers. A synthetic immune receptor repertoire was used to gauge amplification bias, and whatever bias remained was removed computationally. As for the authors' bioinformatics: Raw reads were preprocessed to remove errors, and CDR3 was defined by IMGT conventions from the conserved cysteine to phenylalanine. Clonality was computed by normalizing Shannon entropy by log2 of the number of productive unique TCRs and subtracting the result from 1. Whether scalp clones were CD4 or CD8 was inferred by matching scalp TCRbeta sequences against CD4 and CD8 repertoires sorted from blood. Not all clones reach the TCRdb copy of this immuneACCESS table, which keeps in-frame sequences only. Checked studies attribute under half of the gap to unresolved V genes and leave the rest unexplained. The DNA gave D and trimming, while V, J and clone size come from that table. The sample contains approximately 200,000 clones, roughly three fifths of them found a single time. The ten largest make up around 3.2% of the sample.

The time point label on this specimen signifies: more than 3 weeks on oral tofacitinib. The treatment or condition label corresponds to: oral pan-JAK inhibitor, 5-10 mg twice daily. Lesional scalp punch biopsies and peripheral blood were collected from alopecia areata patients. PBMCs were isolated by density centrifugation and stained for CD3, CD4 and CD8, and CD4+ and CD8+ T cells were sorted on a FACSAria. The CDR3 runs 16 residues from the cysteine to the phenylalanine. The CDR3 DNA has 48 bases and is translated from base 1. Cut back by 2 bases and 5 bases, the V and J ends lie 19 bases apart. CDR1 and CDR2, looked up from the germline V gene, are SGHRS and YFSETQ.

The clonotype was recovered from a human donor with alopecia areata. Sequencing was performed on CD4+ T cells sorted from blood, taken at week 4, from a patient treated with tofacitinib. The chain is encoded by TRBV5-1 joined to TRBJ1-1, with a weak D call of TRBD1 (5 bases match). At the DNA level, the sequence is TGCGCCAGCAGCTTTGGATCCGGGCCCCAGGGTACTGAAGCTTTCTTT. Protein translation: CASSFGSGPQGTEAFF.